A selection of T cell receptor beta chains follows, all from one sample in a study of T-cell reconstitution after alpha-beta-depleted transplantation in children. One entry per CDR3 protein, called by TCRdb with MiXCR from the PCR reads. The table records under 250,000 distinct CDR3 sequences, 5.5% to 7% of them present only once. The sample was PBMCs, taken before TCRalphabeta/CD19-depleted stem cell transplant. These receptors were collected from a boy between 2 and 10 years old with acute lymphoblastic leukemia, due to receive a stem cell transplant. CDR3s include the opening cysteine and the closing phenylalanine or tryptophan. D genes are given only for firm matches. Some rows have no size entry. The others give once, few or many, or a class for an expanded clone.

>TRBD2|TRBJ2-2|many|TRBV7-2
CASSILADLNTGELFF
>NA|TRBJ2-2|many|TRBV7-2
CASSRPGTPLRELFF
>NA|TRBJ2-1|many|TRBV7-2
CASSLAGGLYNEQFF
>TRBD2|TRBJ2-1|NA|TRBV3-1
CACCSPGLAGVYEQFF
>NA|TRBJ1-2|many|TRBV29-1
CSVFSNYGYTF
>NA|TRBJ2-5|many|TRBV7-8
CASSYRQQVGETQYF
>TRBD1|TRBJ2-5|many|TRBV5-1
CASSFQTGGVETQYF
>TRBD1|TRBJ1-2|many|TRBV29-1
CSTWTGEGYTF
>NA|TRBJ1-1|NA|TRBV30
CAWARGSMFF
>NA|TRBJ2-5|NA|TRBV11-3
CASSRTQETQYF
>TRBD1|TRBJ2-1|few|TRBV20-1
CSVLYGQGINNEQFF
>NA|TRBJ2-1|NA|TRBV11-2
CASRREDPTNEQFF
>NA|TRBJ2-7|many|TRBV7-8
CASSFVRGGYEQYF
>NA|TRBJ1-6|few|TRBV5-5
CASREIPGGSPLHF
>NA|TRBJ1-1|many|TRBV12-3/TRBV12-4
CASSLLEEGTEAFF
>NA|TRBJ2-1|many|TRBV28
CASSLRPSPRSYNEQFF
>TRBD1|TRBJ2-2|many|TRBV7-2
CASSRDRAGELFF
>NA|TRBJ1-5|few|TRBV28
CASRGGVGLRWDSNQPQHF
>NA|TRBJ2-4|many|TRBV5-1
CASSLDDVLGKNIQYF
>NA|TRBJ1-5|many|TRBV5-5
CASSSTGSQGQPQHF
>NA|TRBJ2-6|many|TRBV5-1
CASSPPTGANVLTF
>TRBD2|TRBJ2-2|NA|TRBV6-1
CASSEWAGADTGELFF
>TRBD2|TRBJ2-2|NA|TRBV20-1
CSARSTSGSGGELFF
>NA|TRBJ2-4|many|TRBV5-1
CASSLGTAKNIQYF
>TRBD1|TRBJ2-7|many|TRBV7-2
CASSQGPDRGSYEQYF
>TRBD2|TRBJ2-7|many|TRBV27
CASSLTAGGNYEQYF
>NA|TRBJ1-1|few|TRBV3-1
CASSNTGAPDTEAFF
>TRBD1|TRBJ1-2|few|TRBV10-3
CAIRVTGGYGYTF
>TRBD1|TRBJ2-2|many|TRBV5-4
CASSLRQGVTGELFF
>NA|TRBJ2-7|many|TRBV14
CASSPGGGHSYEQYF
>TRBD1|TRBJ1-1|many|TRBV2
CASRGTGGGEAFF
>NA|TRBJ2-7|NA|TRBV2
CASSVRPYYYEQYF
>TRBD2|TRBJ2-5|NA|TRBV30
CAWSGTSSETQYF
>NA|TRBJ2-7|many|TRBV7-9
CASSLASAYEQYF
>TRBD1|TRBJ1-3|few|TRBV28
CASTRGQGGNTIYF
>NA|TRBJ1-2|few|TRBV7-8
CASSLEPGIYGYTF
>NA|TRBJ1-1|NA|TRBV11-2
CASSLSAKWASNTEAFF